The 16 T cell receptor beta chains below all came from one sample that was sequenced in a study of cytomegalovirus exposure and HLA in healthy donors. It was with 60 Vbeta and 13 Jbeta primers that the PCR ran. Sequencing used immunoSEQ multiplex PCR; TCRdb keeps in-frame clones, though not all of them. The sample includes around 200,000 clones, more than 75% seen only once; the top ten take 2.7%. Sequencing was carried out using PBMCs. All receptors come from a woman in her thirties or forties in good health and CMV-seronegative.

The chain has TRBV6-5 and TRBJ2-7, with a tentative D call TRBD1 (6 bases). The V and J ends lost 2 bases and 5 bases respectively, with 10 bases between them. The CDR3 consists of 13 residues. Germline loops: CDR1 MNHEY, CDR2 SVGAGI. The CDR3 DNA is TGTGCCAGCAGTTACATCAGGGGCCACGAGCAGTACTTC. Residues: CASSYIRGHEQYF.

V is TRBV28 and J is TRBJ2-3; 9 bases match TRBD1. The CDR3 totals 15 residues. CDR1 and CDR2 (germline): MDHEN, SYDVKM. The V segment lost 2 bases and the J segment 3 bases; nucleotides outside the gene matches: 3. This CDR3 reads CASSLNRGQTDTQYF. The CDR3 coding sequence is TGTGCCAGCAGTTTAAACAGGGGGCAGACAGATACGCAGTATTTT. Filled out from reference TRBV28 and TRBJ2-3, the complete variable domain reads DVKVTQSSRYLVKRTGEKVFLECVQDMDHENMFWYRQDPGLGLRLIYFSYDVKMKEKGDIPEGYSVSREKKERFSLILESASTNQTSMYLCASSLNRGQTDTQYFGPGTRLTVL.

The chain couples TRBV28 to TRBJ2-7; 7 nucleotides match TRBD1. The CDR3 contains 14 residues. CDR1 is MDHEN, CDR2 SYDVKM, per germline. Unmatched junction bases numbered 9, after V lost 7 bases and J lost 3 bases. CDR3 DNA sequence: TGTGCCAGCACCACAGGGGTGGGGTTCTACGAGCAGTACTTC. This translates into CASTTGVGFYEQYF.

V gene TRBV19 combines with J gene TRBJ2-2; no definite D call. The CDR3 covers 12 residues. Trimming cost V 7 bases and J 6 bases, with 9 bases left between them. CDR1 is LNHDA and CDR2 is SQIVND in the germline V gene (reference sequence). The CDR3 nucleotides read TGTGCCAGTACCAGAGGTGCCGGGGAGCTGTTTTTT. Its protein is CASTRGAGELFF. Together with reference TRBV19 and TRBJ2-2, the CDR3 gives the full variable domain: DGGITQSPKYLFRKEGQNVTLSCEQNLNHDAMYWYRQDPGQGLRLIYYSQIVNDFQKGDIAEGYSVSREKKESFPLTVTSAQKNPTAFYLCASTRGAGELFFGEGSRLTVL.

This chain connects TRBV10-1 to TRBJ2-1, with D uncertain. Germline V lookup: CDR1 WNHNN, CDR2 SYGVQD (reference sequence). Between the trimmed V and J ends, which lost 2 bases and 10 bases, there was a span of 9 bases. The CDR3 extends over 12 amino acids. In DNA, the CDR3 is TGCGCCAGCAGTGAGCCCGGGTACGAGCAGTTCTTC. It translates to CASSEPGYEQFF.

The chain links TRBV5-4 to TRBJ1-2; 7 bases map to TRBD1. This CDR3 spans 14 amino acids. Germline V gene lookup returns CDR1 SGHNT and CDR2 YYREEE (reference sequence). Trimming took 6 bases from V and 5 from J; bases not matched to a gene: 10. The DNA for the CDR3 is TGTGCCAGCATCGGAGGGGGCATGAAGTATGGCTACACCTTC. This codes for CASIGGGMKYGYTF.

This clone appeared once. The V call is TRBV4-1, the J call TRBJ2-1, with 13 bases that match TRBD2. The V gene's germline CDR1 is MGHRA and CDR2 YSYEKL. V gave up 4 bases and J gave up 8 bases; unmatched junction bases: 2. This CDR3 has 14 amino acids. The CDR3 nucleotides read TGCGCCAGCAGCCGGACTAGCGGGAGCCATGAGCAGTTCTTC. The encoded protein is CASSRTSGSHEQFF.

This chain links TRBV5-1 with TRBJ1-1, with a weak D call TRBD1 (6 bases). V lost 4 bases to trimming and J lost 2 bases, with 15 bases between them. From germline, CDR1 is SGHRS and CDR2 YFSETQ. The CDR3 loop spans 15 amino acids. Here the CDR3 DNA reads TGCGCCAGCAGCAGAATTAGGGGGTTCAACACTGAAGCTTTCTTT. This translates into CASSRIRGFNTEAFF.

Only a few counts were recorded for this clone. This chain connects TRBV27 to TRBJ1-2, with 7 bases that match TRBD1. J lost 1 base, V lost 8 bases, and 4 bases had no gene match. CDR1 is MNHEY, CDR2 SMNVEV, per germline (reference sequence). The CDR3 has 13 amino acids. The CDR3: CASGTVLNYGYTF. The DNA for the CDR3 is TGTGCCAGCGGGACAGTCCTTAACTATGGCTACACCTTC.

The V gene is TRBV27, the J gene TRBJ1-1, with a weak D call TRBD1 (6 bases). Looked up from germline, CDR1 is MNHEY and CDR2 is SMNVEV (reference sequence). V shed 2 bases and J shed 2 bases, with 24 bases lying between them. There are 19 residues in the CDR3. This CDR3 reads CASSLMGTEKQGPNTEAFF. CDR3 DNA sequence: TGTGCCAGCAGTTTAATGGGGACCGAAAAACAGGGCCCAAACACTGAAGCTTTCTTT.

The V call is TRBV2, the J call TRBJ2-2; 7 nucleotides match TRBD2. CDR1 and CDR2 (germline): SNHLY, FYNNEI. CDR3 length equals 14 residues. With V trimmed by 4 bases and J by 6 bases, 5 bases remained unmatched. This chain's CDR3 is CASSARGGAGELFF. For the CDR3, the DNA is TGTGCCAGCAGTGCCCGGGGAGGGGCCGGGGAGCTGTTTTTT.

The V gene is TRBV19, the J gene TRBJ2-7; D may be TRBD1 (6 bases). This CDR3 is 15 amino acids long. From germline, CDR1 is LNHDA and CDR2 SQIVND (reference sequence). The V end lost 1 base, the J end lost 3 bases, and 13 bases lay between the germline ends. DNA of the CDR3: TGTGCCAGTAGTATAGGTTCGGGACACAACTACGAGCAGTACTTC. It yields the protein CASSIGSGHNYEQYF.

This chain uses TRBV28 with TRBJ2-5; no reliable D call. The CDR3 sequence is 15 residues long. Trimming shortened V by 6 bases and J by 11 bases, and 25 bases separated the two germline ends. Germline CDR1 is MDHEN and CDR2 is SYDVKM. The CDR3 sequence: CASSPLENLRVEQYF. CDR3 bases: TGTGCCAGCAGCCCCCTTGAGAACCTACGGGTAGAGCAGTACTTC.

This sequence joins TRBV28 and TRBJ2-5; 11 bases fit TRBD1. Germline CDR1 is MDHEN and CDR2 is SYDVKM. The trim removed 9 bases at V and 5 bases at J, leaving 8 bases unmatched. The CDR3 extends over 14 amino acids. CDR3 protein: CASMGQGVGETQYF. The CDR3 nucleotides are TGTGCCAGTATGGGACAGGGGGTAGGGGAGACCCAGTACTTC.

This clone was detected once. V and J are TRBV7-9 and TRBJ2-5; 10 positions match TRBD2. The germline gives CDR1 SEHNR, CDR2 FQNEAQ (reference sequence). The CDR3 has 15 amino acids. The ends lost 6 bases at V and 4 bases at J; junction bases unmatched: 8. CDR3 protein: CASRIAGGLVETQYF. CDR3 coding DNA: TGTGCCAGCAGAATAGCGGGAGGACTAGTAGAGACCCAGTACTTC.

This clone was observed a few times. The V and J genes are TRBV27 and TRBJ1-3; D gene unclear. Germline CDR1 MNHEY, CDR2 SMNVEV (reference sequence). The CDR3 sequence is 14 residues long. V was shortened by 9 bases and J by 0 bases, with 12 bases between the two germline ends. In nucleotides, the CDR3 is TGTGCCAGTAACAGCAGGAACTCTGGAAACACCATATATTTT. It translates to CASNSRNSGNTIYF.